This entry lists 21 T cell receptor beta chains sequenced from one sample in a study of long-term antiretroviral therapy in people with HIV. immunoSEQ v3.0 was run at survey level. Clones were read by immunoSEQ multiplex PCR, and TCRdb kept only the in-frame ones, dropping some. The sample consists of around 40,000 clones, 70% to 90% of them appearing once. The input for sequencing was unsorted PBMCs, taken just before starting antiretroviral therapy. The receptors originated from a woman aged 18-35 years with HIV.

The chain recombines TRBV7-2 with TRBJ2-7; D might be TRBD1 or TRBD2, each matching 5 bases. Germline CDR1 reads SGHTA; CDR2 reads FQGNSA. The CDR3 has 16 residues. The V end was cut by 1 base, the J end by 0 bases, with 13 bases between. CDR3 DNA: TGTGCCAGCAGCTTAGGTTTGAGGGACCGCTCCTACGAGCAGTACTTC. It specifies CASSLGLRDRSYEQYF.

V usage is TRBV19 and J usage is TRBJ2-1; D is perhaps TRBD1 (5 bases). The V end lost 9 bases, the J end lost 9 bases, and 15 bases lay between the germline ends. Per germline, CDR1 LNHDA and CDR2 SQIVND (reference sequence). The CDR3 totals 12 residues. CDR3 nucleotides: TGTGCCAGCCAAGTAGGGGCTACTGAGCAGTTCTTC. As protein: CASQVGATEQFF.

V gene TRBV27 combines with J gene TRBJ1-5; D gene ambiguous. Germline CDR1 MNHEY, CDR2 SMNVEV (reference sequence). The length of the CDR3 is 15 residues. V lost 0 bases, J lost 3 bases, and 9 bases lay in between. In nucleotides, the CDR3 is TGTGCCAGCAGTTTATCGATAAGCCCCAATCAGCCCCAGCATTTT. It codes for CASSLSISPNQPQHF.

The V call is TRBV5-1, the J call TRBJ2-5; a possible D gene is TRBD2 (6 bases). Germline lookup yields CDR1 SGHRS and CDR2 YFSETQ. Between the trimmed V and J ends, which lost 2 bases and 5 bases, there was a span of 16 bases. The CDR3 extends over 15 amino acids. DNA of the CDR3: TGCGCCAGCAGCTTCGAGCGGAGGGAAGGGGAGACCCAGTACTTC. Translating gives CASSFERREGETQYF. Looking up the rest from reference TRBV5-1 and TRBJ2-5 gives the full variable domain: KAGVTQTPRYLIKTRGQQVTLSCSPISGHRSVSWYQQTPGQGLQFLFEYFSETQRNKGNFPGRFSGRQFSNSRSEMNVSTLELGDSALYLCASSFERREGETQYFGPGTRLLVL.

The chain is built from TRBV28 and TRBJ2-7; no clear D gene. Between the trimmed V and J ends, which lost 1 base and 4 bases, there was a span of 5 bases. Germline V lookup: CDR1 MDHEN, CDR2 SYDVKM. The CDR3 has 12 amino acids. CDR3: CASSLLGYEQYF. The CDR3 bases are TGTGCCAGCAGTTTATTGGGATACGAGCAGTACTTC.

V usage is TRBV7-2 and J usage is TRBJ2-1; D might be TRBD2 (7 bases). CDR3 length: 15 residues. Germline assignment: CDR1 SGHTA and CDR2 FQGNSA. With 4 bases removed from V and 7 bases from J, the gap between germline ends came to 17 bases. The CDR3 region is CASSSLARGGNEQFF. Here the CDR3 DNA reads TGTGCCAGCAGCTCGCTAGCGAGGGGGGGGAATGAGCAGTTCTTC.

The rearrangement joins TRBV6-5 to TRBJ1-5; D is ambiguous. V lost 0 bases, J lost 0 bases, and 9 bases lay in between. The CDR3 sequence is 16 residues long. Looked up from germline, CDR1 is MNHEY and CDR2 is SVGAGI. DNA of the CDR3: TGTGCCAGCAGTTACTCAGCGTACGATAGCAATCAGCCCCAGCATTTT. This encodes CASSYSAYDSNQPQHF.

The chain combines TRBV11-2 with TRBJ2-5; D uncertain. Germline V gene sequence: CDR1 SGHAT, CDR2 FQNNGV. The CDR3 covers 11 residues. The V and J ends lost 4 bases and 5 bases respectively, with 5 bases between them. The CDR3 coding sequence is TGTGCCAGCAGCTCTCGGGAGACCCAGTACTTC. This gives the protein CASSSRETQYF.

The chain combines TRBV9 with TRBJ2-1, with 11 positions matching TRBD2. The V gene's germline CDR1 is SGDLS and CDR2 YYNGEE. V dropped 4 bases and J dropped 4; count of bases not matched to a gene: 7. The CDR3 is 16 residues long. The CDR3 sequence: CASSLKRLAGYNEQFF. CDR3 nucleotide sequence: TGTGCCAGCAGCCTCAAAAGACTAGCGGGATACAATGAGCAGTTCTTC.

The chain links TRBV9 to TRBJ2-3; TRBD1 aligns across 9 bases. In germline, CDR1 is SGDLS, CDR2 YYNGEE. V dropped 4 bases and J dropped 4; count of bases not matched to a gene: 13. This CDR3 comprises 17 residues. The CDR3 loop reads CASSTPRKTGGPDTQYF. The CDR3 nucleotides are TGTGCCAGCAGCACACCCAGAAAAACAGGGGGCCCAGATACGCAGTATTTT. Filled out from reference TRBV9 and TRBJ2-3, the complete variable domain reads DSGVTQTPKHLITATGQRVTLRCSPRSGDLSVYWYQQSLDQGLQFLIQYYNGEERAKGNILERFSAQQFPDLHSELNLSSLELGDSALYFCASSTPRKTGGPDTQYFGPGTRLTVL.

The chain employs TRBV9 and TRBJ1-2, with 10 bases that match TRBD1. The CDR3 contains 14 residues. V was clipped by 0 bases and J by 7 bases; unmatched bases: 3. The germline CDR1 and CDR2 sequences are SGDLS and YYNGEE. The CDR3 DNA reads as TGTGCCAGCAGCGTAGTAGGGGACAGGGGTGGCTACACCTTC. This translates into CASSVVGDRGGYTF.

This clone was found a few times. The chain uses TRBV19 and TRBJ1-1; D might be TRBD1 (5 bases). With 4 bases removed from V and 0 bases from J, the gap between germline ends came to 15 bases. The CDR3 has 16 amino acids. In germline, CDR1 is LNHDA, CDR2 SQIVND (reference sequence). DNA for the CDR3: TGTGCCAGTAGTACCCAGGGAGCGTTGATGAACACTGAAGCTTTCTTT. Translating gives CASSTQGALMNTEAFF. The full variable domain, in which reference TRBV19 and TRBJ1-1 provide the parts outside the CDR3, is DGGITQSPKYLFRKEGQNVTLSCEQNLNHDAMYWYRQDPGQGLRLIYYSQIVNDFQKGDIAEGYSVSREKKESFPLTVTSAQKNPTAFYLCASSTQGALMNTEAFFGQGTRLTVV.

The CDR3 protein is CASSQEATGTYEQYF. CDR3 coding DNA: TGCGCCAGCAGCCAAGAAGCGACGGGCACCTACGAGCAGTACTTC. This chain connects TRBV4-3 to TRBJ2-7, with D uncertain. The V gene lost 0 bases and the J gene lost 2 bases, with 11 bases spanning the gap. The length of the CDR3 is 15 residues. Germline V gene lookup returns CDR1 LGHNA and CDR2 YSLEER.

The chain combines TRBV9 with TRBJ1-1; 7 bases line up with TRBD1. The length of the CDR3 is 14 residues. Germline CDR1 is SGDLS and CDR2 is YYNGEE. The V gene end was trimmed by 4 bases and the J gene end by 1 base; junction bases not matched to a gene: 4. The CDR3 DNA is TGTGCCAGCAGCCCGGGACAGAAGAACACTGAAGCTTTCTTT. Protein: CASSPGQKNTEAFF.

This clone was found once. This chain uses TRBV19 with TRBJ1-4, with D unclear. The germline V and J ends were trimmed by 6 bases and 5 bases, with 10 bases remaining between them. CDR3 size: 13 residues. Germline V lookup: CDR1 LNHDA, CDR2 SQIVND (reference sequence). CDR3 nucleotides: TGTGCCAGTAGCCCGGGTGGGAATGAAAAACTGTTTTTT. Its protein product is CASSPGGNEKLFF.

The rearrangement links TRBV4-1 to TRBJ1-1; 8 nucleotides match TRBD1. The CDR3 is 13 residues long. The ends lost 4 bases at V and 6 bases at J; junction bases unmatched: 4. CDR1 MGHRA and CDR2 YSYEKL come from the germline V gene. The DNA of the CDR3 is TGCGCCAGCAGCCTCGACAGGGGCTCTGAAGCTTTCTTT. It translates to CASSLDRGSEAFF.

The chain has TRBV6-5 and TRBJ2-1; maybe TRBD1 (5 bases). V dropped 10 bases and J dropped 6 bases, with 10 bases sitting between them. Germline CDR1 is MNHEY and CDR2 is SVGAGI. This CDR3 region has 11 residues. Here the CDR3 DNA reads TGTGCCACTCGCAGGGTCAATGAGCAGTTCTTC. It yields the protein CATRRVNEQFF.

The chain recombines TRBV7-2 with TRBJ2-7; 8 bases are a match to TRBD1. The CDR3 covers 15 residues. Germline V gene lookup returns CDR1 SGHTA and CDR2 FQGNSA. The trim removed 5 bases at V and 2 bases at J, leaving 8 bases unmatched. CDR3 residues: CASSRRTGITYEQYF. CDR3 bases: TGTGCCAGCAGCCGTAGGACAGGGATAACCTACGAGCAGTACTTC.

The rearrangement links TRBV28 to TRBJ1-1; D not certain. The germline V gene has CDR1 MDHEN and CDR2 SYDVKM. The CDR3 has 12 residues. V was pared by 3 bases and J by 3 bases, with 5 bases between. CDR3 protein: CASSLPYTEAFF. In DNA, the CDR3 is TGTGCCAGCAGTTTGCCGTACACTGAAGCTTTCTTT. Based on the CDR3 plus reference TRBV28 and TRBJ1-1, the full variable domain is DVKVTQSSRYLVKRTGEKVFLECVQDMDHENMFWYRQDPGLGLRLIYFSYDVKMKEKGDIPEGYSVSREKKERFSLILESASTNQTSMYLCASSLPYTEAFFGQGTRLTVV.

V is TRBV28 and J is TRBJ2-7; 8 positions match TRBD2. CDR1 and CDR2 (germline): MDHEN, SYDVKM. This CDR3 contains 14 residues. Losses at the gene ends were 5 bases for V and 3 bases for J; bases not matched to a gene: 6. The CDR3 protein is CASSHTSGYYEQYF. The CDR3 DNA sequence: TGTGCCAGCAGTCATACTAGCGGCTACTACGAGCAGTACTTC.

The rearrangement uses TRBV28 and TRBJ1-5; a weak D match, TRBD1 (6 bases). The V end lost 11 bases, the J end lost 3 bases, and 17 bases lay between the germline ends. CDR3 length: 14 residues. The germline gives CDR1 MDHEN, CDR2 SYDVKM. The CDR3 region is CAGQTLRNNQPQHF. The CDR3 DNA reads as TGTGCCGGACAGACCCTGCGTAACAATCAGCCCCAGCATTTT.